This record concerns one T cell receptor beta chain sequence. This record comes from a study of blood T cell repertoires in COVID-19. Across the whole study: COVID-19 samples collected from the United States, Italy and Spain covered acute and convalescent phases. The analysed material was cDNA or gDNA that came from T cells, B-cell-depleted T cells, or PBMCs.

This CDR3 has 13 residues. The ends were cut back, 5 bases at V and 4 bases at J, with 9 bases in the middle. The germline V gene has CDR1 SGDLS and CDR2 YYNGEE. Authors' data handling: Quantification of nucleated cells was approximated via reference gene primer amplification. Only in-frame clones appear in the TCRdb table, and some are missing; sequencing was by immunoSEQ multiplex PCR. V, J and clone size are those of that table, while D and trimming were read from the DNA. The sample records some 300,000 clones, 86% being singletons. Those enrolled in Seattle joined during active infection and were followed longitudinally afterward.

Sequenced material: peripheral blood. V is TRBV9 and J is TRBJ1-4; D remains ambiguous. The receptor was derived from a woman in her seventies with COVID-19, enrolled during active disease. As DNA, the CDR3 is TGTGCCAGCAGGCGGGGAGATAATGAAAAACTGTTTTTT. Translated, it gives CASRRGDNEKLFF.